This paragraph reports one T cell receptor beta chain. The source of the sample is a study of blood T cell repertoires in COVID-19. Across the study: The analysed material was cDNA or gDNA that came from T cells, B-cell-depleted T cells, or PBMCs.

The CDR3 has 15 residues. Germline lookup yields CDR1 MNHEY and CDR2 SMNVEV (reference sequence). Trimming pared 4 bases from V and 0 bases from J, leaving 13 bases between. In the original processing: Reference gene primer amplification gave nucleated cell count estimates. Profiling relied on immunoSEQ multiplex PCR, and the TCRdb table lists in-frame clones only, not all of them. V, J and clone size reflect that table, while D and trimming were determined from the DNA. The data show under 250,000 clones, roughly 88% seen once. The receptor was derived from a man older than 75 with acute or convalescent COVID-19. The rearrangement uses TRBV27 and TRBJ2-7; D might be TRBD1 (6 bases). Sequenced sample: peripheral blood. The CDR3 spells CASSSVGRGSYEQYF. The CDR3 DNA sequence: TGTGCCAGCAGTTCCGTCGGCAGGGGCTCCTACGAGCAGTACTTC.